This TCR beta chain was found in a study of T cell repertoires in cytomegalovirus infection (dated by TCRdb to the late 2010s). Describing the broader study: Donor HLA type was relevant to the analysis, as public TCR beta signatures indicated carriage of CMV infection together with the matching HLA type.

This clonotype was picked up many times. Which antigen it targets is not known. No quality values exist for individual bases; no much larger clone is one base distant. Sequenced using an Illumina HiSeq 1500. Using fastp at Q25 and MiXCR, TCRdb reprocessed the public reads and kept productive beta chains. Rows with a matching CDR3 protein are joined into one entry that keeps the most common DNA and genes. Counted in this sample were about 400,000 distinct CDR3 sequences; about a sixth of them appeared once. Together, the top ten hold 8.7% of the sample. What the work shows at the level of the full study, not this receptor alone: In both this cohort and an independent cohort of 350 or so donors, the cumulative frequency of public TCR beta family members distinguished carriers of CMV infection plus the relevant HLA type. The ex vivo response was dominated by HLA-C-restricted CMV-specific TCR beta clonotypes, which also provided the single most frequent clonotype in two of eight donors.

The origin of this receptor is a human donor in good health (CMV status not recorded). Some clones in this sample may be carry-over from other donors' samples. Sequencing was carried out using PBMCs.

The CDR3 here reads CASSFREGQPQHF. The DNA is TGTGCCAGCAGTTTCAGGGAGGGTCAGCCCCAGCATTTT. The rearrangement combines TRBV12-3 or TRBV12-4 with TRBJ1-5; tentative D gene TRBD1, with 5 bases matching. V loses 3 bases, J loses 6 bases, and the germline ends lie 9 bases apart. The CDR3 numbers 13 residues from cysteine through phenylalanine. Only CDR3 DNA is held: 39 bases, read in frame from base 1.